This T cell receptor beta chain was found in a study of vaccination effects on CD4 cells after COVID-19. Study conclusions and caveats: Marked clonal contraction of both clone types appeared late after vaccination.

Deletions cut 4 bases from V and 2 bases from J, with 12 bases between. This CDR3 is 14 amino acids long. The germline V gene encodes CDR1 SGHRS and CDR2 YFSETQ. Comment on this clone: The antigen remains unidentified.

Sequencing in the ViraFEST assay came after antigen-specific CD4+ T cells had been expanded with viral peptide pools, which were used to stimulate PBMC. Following culture for under 12 days, CD4+ T cells were isolated. Previously uninfected by SARS-CoV-2, the vaccine recipients also showed negative nucleocapsid antibodies. Cultures used fewer than 2.5 million PBMC per well, approximately 10 IU/ml IL-2 and around 10 ug/ml peptides. Cultures had half their medium replaced with IL-2 medium on days 3 and 7. The assay was immunoSEQ multiplex PCR, and TCRdb's table has in-frame clones only and misses some. The repertoire consists of about 43,000 clones, with roughly four fifths occurring once and the leading ten covering about a tenth.

The sample was CD4+ T cells from PBMCs cultured with SARS-CoV-2 spike peptides, taken before COVID-19 vaccination. The TCR was taken from a human donor who received a COVID-19 vaccine. The rearrangement joins TRBV5-1 to TRBJ1-1; maybe TRBD1 (5 bases). CDR3 sequence reads: CASSPDTRNTEAFF. The CDR3 coding sequence is TGCGCCAGCAGCCCGGACACCCGAAACACTGAAGCTTTCTTT.